The clone carrying this T cell receptor (beta chain) has more than one count but fewer than ten. Its antigen is still unknown. The entry originates in a study of CD8 T cells in ankylosing spondylitis. Regarding the study as a whole: Some of the motif variants had earlier been found in reactive arthritis patients' fluid and blood. Disease-linked clones proved CD8+ and comparatively uncommon in peripheral blood. Disease-linked clones reportedly showed significant enrichment in matched ankylosing spondylitis synovial fluid. Seven or eight highly homologous variants made up a TCR beta motif, and this motif appeared characteristic of ankylosing spondylitis blood.

Germline V lookup: CDR1 SGHRS, CDR2 YFSETQ. CDR3 length equals 17 residues. The V and J ends lost 7 bases and 2 bases respectively, with 24 bases between them. TCRdb redid the calling of the 5' RACE reads with MiXCR, one entry per CDR3 protein. Found here are approximately 500,000 distinct CDR3 sequences, roughly an eighth of them singletons; the top ten hold under 7.5%. The rearrangement joins TRBV5-1 to TRBJ2-5; D assignment may be TRBD1 or TRBD2 (5 bases each). The source material was blood, either unsorted or a sorted T cell fraction (not recorded which). The clonotype comes from a male donor with ankylosing spondylitis. CDR3 protein: CASAPGTLTPFQETQYF. CDR3 nucleotides: TGCGCCAGCGCCCCCGGGACCCTCACCCCCTTTCAAGAGACCCAGTACTTC.